The TCR beta chain under discussion was sequenced for a study of post-analysis software for immune sequencing data (dated by TCRdb to the mid-2010s). About the investigation overall: Recorded disease courses included relapsing-remitting, secondary progressive and progressive-relapsing multiple sclerosis, with some patients lacking subtype annotation. The patient repertoires were compared against 10 to 12 previously published healthy control repertoires obtained from donors aged roughly 6 to 26 years. A subset of samples was prepared in parallel using single-end sample barcoding, then pooled and co-amplified after Illumina adapter ligation.

To demonstrate the VDJtools post-analysis software, the study profiled TCR beta repertoires from the peripheral blood of 10 to 15 young patients with multiple sclerosis. The multiple sclerosis patients were children and adolescents between roughly 6 and 15 years of age. Library preparation used PCR. The sequencer was an Illumina HiSeq 2500. To reduce PCR and sequencing biases, unique molecular identifiers were built into the TCR beta cDNA libraries. Per 1 to 10 million input T cells, some 500,000 cDNA molecules were obtained, such that each molecule approximated one T cell. The patient libraries were prepared and sequenced using the same protocol as the earlier healthy control dataset. Within a given batch, samples were prepared together, multiplexed and sequenced on the same HiSeq lane. Processing in the source paper ran as follows. Raw barcoded reads were processed with MIGEC, discarding single-read molecular identifier groups before consensus assembly and CDR3 extraction. VDJtools was used for post-analysis of the clonotype tables, with diversity normalized by down-sampling every dataset to the smallest sample size. In repertoire overlap clustering, CDR3 amino acid sequences, but not nucleotide sequences, were matched to correct batch-related cross-sample contamination. TCRdb passed the public sequencing reads through fastp at Q25 and MiXCR, retaining productive beta sequences. Identical CDR3 proteins give one entry, which carries the most common genes and DNA. The V and J calls, along with clone size, are taken from TCRdb and not from the paper's own processing. In this sample the table shows 650,000 to 850,000 distinct CDR3 sequences, around 45% of which occur a single time. The ten biggest clones cover 4.9% of the sample.

Overall study outcomes, separate from this receptor: Significantly higher frequencies in patients than in controls were found for several TRBV segments, including TRBV5-6, TRBV5-1 and TRBV20-1. Direct clustering with F measure revealed strong co-clustering of samples prepared in the same batch, which led to a batch-effect correction. Multiple sclerosis patients had significantly lower normalized Chao1 diversity than controls, a result that suggests substantial peripheral T-cell clonal expansion. The control group was slightly older than the multiple sclerosis patient group.

A word on this clonotype: No cognate antigen has been identified for it. No per-base quality is available; no much larger clone lies one base away.

At the junction V is shortened by 3 bases and J by 4 bases, with 10 bases in between. Reading the germline V gene gives CDR1 SGHVS and CDR2 FNYEAQ. Inclusive of the bounding cysteine and phenylalanine, the CDR3 is 14 residues long. Only CDR3 DNA is held: 42 bases, read in frame from base 1. This chain joins TRBV7-6 to TRBJ1-5, with a tentative D gene TRBD1 over 5 matching bases. This sequence was found in a girl aged 5-17 years with multiple sclerosis. Source material: blood. DNA sequence: TGTGCCAGCAGCTTGGCAGGGTGGAATCAGCCCCAGCATTTT. Its coded protein is CASSLAGWNQPQHF. When the CDR3 is completed using the reference TRBV7-6 and TRBJ1-5 genes on either side, the full variable domain is GAGVSQSPRYKVTKRGQDVALRCDPISGHVSLYWYRQALGQGPEFLTYFNYEAQQDKSGLPNDRFSAERPEGSISTLTIQRTEQRDSAMYRCASSLAGWNQPQHFGDGTRLSIL.